What follows describes a single TCR beta chain. Its matching antigen is unknown. This specimen belongs to a study of cytomegalovirus exposure and HLA in healthy donors. Across the study: Roughly 180 million T cells yielded 120 million or so unique TCR beta sequences, as an earlier analysis found. The study, taken as a whole, reports: It was likely that a cluster of highly shared sequence variants was a sequencing artifact.

The CDR3 has 15 residues. CDR1 is GTSNPN and CDR2 is SVGIG in the germline V gene (reference sequence). J lost 8 bases, V lost 2 bases, and 10 bases had no gene match. Both 60 Vbeta primers and 13 Jbeta primers went into the PCR. TCRdb's table, derived via immunoSEQ multiplex PCR, lists solely in-frame clones and lacks some. The repertoire table contains more than 100,000 clones. This receptor was taken from a man aged 40-49 years in good health and CMV-seronegative. This sequence joins TRBV30 and TRBJ2-1; 9 bases map to TRBD2. Sequencing was performed on PBMCs. The CDR3 region is CAWSIGSGSFDEQFF. CDR3 nucleotide sequence: TGTGCCTGGAGTATCGGTAGCGGGAGTTTCGATGAGCAGTTCTTC.